These T cell receptor beta chains were read from a single sample in a study of T-cell memory formation after mild COVID-19. TCRdb recomputed calls from the 5' RACE reads with MiXCR, one row per CDR3 protein. The sample lists over 130,000 distinct CDR3 sequences, 14% seen once, with more than 25% in the top ten. Specimen: PBMCs or a T cell subset sorted from them (not recorded which). The origin of the receptors is an adult woman who had mild COVID-19 (a few samples of this study predate the infection). Cell type and time point are not known. Each CDR3 is given with its conserved first and last residue. The order of the fields is D gene, clone size, V gene, J gene, CDR3 DNA, CDR3 protein. The D gene is left open where the match is weak. Clone size is stated in some rows and not others, as once, few, many or a class when expanded.

-	many	TRBV6-5	TRBJ2-7	TGTGCCAGCAGTTACCTGTCTACCTACGAGCAGTACTTC	CASSYLSTYEQYF
-	few	TRBV7-9	TRBJ2-7	TGTGCCAGCAGCCCCACCCTCCAGAGCTCCTACGAGCAGTACTTC	CASSPTLQSSYEQYF
TRBD2	-	TRBV24-1	TRBJ2-3	TGTGCCACCAGTGATTTGCCGAGCGGGGGGGGTACAGATACGCAGTATTTT	CATSDLPSGGGTDTQYF
-	-	TRBV5-6	TRBJ1-1	TGTGCCAGCAGCTTGTCCGCGAACACTGAAGCTTTCTTT	CASSLSANTEAFF
-	-	TRBV5-6	TRBJ1-1	TGTGCCAGCAGCTTCCGGACGACTACGTTGGGCACTGAAGCTTTCTTT	CASSFRTTTLGTEAFF
-	-	TRBV7-2	TRBJ2-7	TGTGCCAGCAGACCCACCAGGGGGGGACCTTTTGAGCAGTACTTC	CASRPTRGGPFEQYF
TRBD1	-	TRBV24-1	TRBJ2-2	TGTGCCACCAGTGACTGGACAGGGGTCACCGGGGAGCTGTTTTTT	CATSDWTGVTGELFF
-	few	TRBV7-6	TRBJ1-2	TGTGCCAGCAGCTCAGTACCAGGGGCAGGTGGCTACACCTTC	CASSSVPGAGGYTF
TRBD1	-	TRBV29-1	TRBJ2-1	TGCAGCGGGGGACAGGGGGCTTACAATGAGCAGTTCTTC	CSGGQGAYNEQFF
TRBD1	-	TRBV5-1	TRBJ1-5	TGCGCCAGCAGCTTGTTTGGGACAGATCCAACTCAGCCCCAGCATTTT	CASSLFGTDPTQPQHF
TRBD2	-	TRBV27	TRBJ2-7	TGTGCCAGCAGTTTAACGGGGGGGCCCTACGAGCAGTACTTC	CASSLTGGPYEQYF
-	-	TRBV3-1	TRBJ1-4	TGTGCCAGCAGCCAAGGCCCGGGGGAAGGGGAGTATGAAAAACTGTTTTTT	CASSQGPGEGEYEKLFF
-	few	TRBV19	TRBJ1-1	TGTGCCAGTAGCACGGACAGTAGGGGTTCTGAAGCTTTCTTT	CASSTDSRGSEAFF
TRBD1	few	TRBV12-3/TRBV12-4	TRBJ1-1	TGTGCCAGCAGCGTCAACAGGGGTGGAGAAGCTTTCTTT	CASSVNRGGEAFF
-	-	TRBV24-1	TRBJ2-2	TGTGCCACCAGAGACAGGATGAACACCGGGGAGCTGTTTTTT	CATRDRMNTGELFF
TRBD2	few	TRBV3-1	TRBJ2-2	TGTGCCAGCAGCCAAGAAGATAGCGGGGACGGGGAGCTGTTTTTT	CASSQEDSGDGELFF
-	few	TRBV16	TRBJ1-2	TGTGCCAGCAGCCAACTACCCTTTGGCTACACCTTC	CASSQLPFGYTF
-	few	TRBV12-3/TRBV12-4	TRBJ1-4	TGTGCCAGCAGTTTTCTGGGGGGAACTGCAGATAATGAAAAACTGTTTTTT	CASSFLGGTADNEKLFF
-	-	TRBV18	TRBJ2-2	TGTGCCAGCTCCCAAACCGCCAGGATCGAATGGGGAACCGGGGAGCTGTTTTTT	CASSQTARIEWGTGELFF
TRBD1	few	TRBV15	TRBJ2-3	TGTGCCACCAGCAGCCCCGGGACAGGGGGCTTTCCCCCAGATACGCAGTATTTT	CATSSPGTGGFPPDTQYF
-	-	TRBV5-1	TRBJ2-1	TGCGCCAGCAGCTCGGACACAATTGAGCAGTTCTTC	CASSSDTIEQFF
TRBD1	few	TRBV10-3	TRBJ2-2	TGTGCCACAGGGACAGCCACCGGGGAGCTGTTTTTT	CATGTATGELFF
-	few	TRBV4-2	TRBJ2-7	TGTGCCTGCAGCCAAGCCGGGGGCGGCTACGAGCAGTACTTC	CACSQAGGGYEQYF
TRBD2	-	TRBV12-3/TRBV12-4	TRBJ2-2	TGTGCCAGCAGCCGGGGACTAGCGGGAGTGGACGGGGAGCTGTTTTTT	CASSRGLAGVDGELFF
TRBD2	few	TRBV2	TRBJ2-1	TGTGCCAGCAGTGAAGCGACCCCGGGACTAGCTCCATACAATGAGCAGTTCTTC	CASSEATPGLAPYNEQFF
TRBD2	few	TRBV6-5	TRBJ2-5	TGTGCCAGCAGTTCACGTGGGGCGGGAGGAGGGTCGGGAGAGACCCAGTACTTC	CASSSRGAGGGSGETQYF
-	-	TRBV9	TRBJ2-1	TGTGCCAGCAGCGTAGCTTCGTCATACAATGAGCAGTTCTTC	CASSVASSYNEQFF
-	many	TRBV2	TRBJ1-6	TGTGCCAGCAGGCCGACAGCGAGCTCCTATAATTCACCCCTCCACTTT	CASRPTASSYNSPLHF
-	-	TRBV23-1	TRBJ1-3	TGCGCCAGCAGTCAATCCGAGTGGAACAGGCTACCCTCTGGAAACACCATATATTTT	CASSQSEWNRLPSGNTIYF
-	few	TRBV12-3/TRBV12-4	TRBJ2-7	TGTGCCAGCAGTTTGTCCGGGAACGGCTACGAGCAGTACTTC	CASSLSGNGYEQYF
-	few	TRBV11-3	TRBJ1-2	TGTGCCAGCAGCCGCAGGGACGGCGACTATGGCTACACCTTC	CASSRRDGDYGYTF
-	few	TRBV6-2/TRBV6-3	TRBJ2-1	TGTGCCAGCAGTTACGGGGCAGGAGCAGGCCATGAGCAGTTCTTC	CASSYGAGAGHEQFF
-	once	TRBV19	TRBJ1-5	TGTGCCAGTAGTCCCAGGGTCGGTCAGCCCCAGCATTTT	CASSPRVGQPQHF
TRBD2	few	TRBV25-1	TRBJ2-1	TGTGCCAGCAGTGATGGGGGAAGGACTAGCGGGGACAATGAGCAGTTCTTC	CASSDGGRTSGDNEQFF
TRBD1	-	TRBV10-3	TRBJ1-5	TGTGCCATCAGTGAGCCAGGACAGGTCAATCAGCCCCAGCATTTT	CAISEPGQVNQPQHF
-	-	TRBV5-4	TRBJ2-1	TGTGCCAGCAGCTTTGACTCATACAATGAGCAGTTCTTC	CASSFDSYNEQFF
-	-	TRBV7-6	TRBJ2-3	TGTGCCAGCAGCTTAGGCTATTTCGACAGGCCCACAGATACGCAGTATTTT	CASSLGYFDRPTDTQYF
-	-	TRBV20-1	TRBJ2-7	TGCAGTGCTAGAGGTCGTATCAGGGTAGACGAGCAGTACTTC	CSARGRIRVDEQYF
-	few	TRBV20-1	TRBJ2-7	TGCAGTGCTCATTCCGGGTCCTCCCCTACCTACGAGCAGTACTTC	CSAHSGSSPTYEQYF
-	many	TRBV30	TRBJ2-3	TGTGCCTGGAAAAATGGTGGGACCGACGGAGATACGCAGTATTTT	CAWKNGGTDGDTQYF
TRBD2	-	TRBV25-1	TRBJ2-7	TGTGCCAGCAGTGAAAGCGGGGGTGGCTACGAGCAGTACTTC	CASSESGGGYEQYF
TRBD1	-	TRBV7-8	TRBJ2-6	TGTGCCAGCAGCTGGACAGGGCCCATCTCTGGGGCCAACGTCCTGACTTTC	CASSWTGPISGANVLTF
-	few	TRBV7-9	TRBJ2-1	TGTGCCAGCCCCCCCCCAGGGGTGATCTCCTACAATGAGCAGTTCTTC	CASPPPGVISYNEQFF
TRBD2	few	TRBV9	TRBJ2-2	TGTGCCAGCAGCTCCGGACTAGCGGGAGTATACGCGAACACCGGGGAGCTGTTTTTT	CASSSGLAGVYANTGELFF
TRBD1	many	TRBV12-3/TRBV12-4	TRBJ2-7	TGTGCCAGCAGATCGACAGGGGAAGGTTCCTACGAGCAGTACTTC	CASRSTGEGSYEQYF